Listed below are T cell receptor beta chains from one sample, sequenced in a study. MiXCR, applied by TCRdb to the 5' RACE reads, yields one record per CDR3 protein. The data hold roughly 58,000 distinct CDR3 sequences, with more than 20% observed a single time. The sequencing input was tumor-infiltrating Tregs sorted from the breast tumor. The receptors were gathered from a female donor with breast cancer. Both conserved end residues are part of each CDR3. Part of the rows lack a size; the others show once, few, many or a class for expanded clones.

CDR3 length,J gene,clone size,V gene,CDR3 protein
16,TRBJ2-3,medium-sized,TRBV7-2,CASSFLSSGRTDTQYF
12,TRBJ1-2,many,TRBV28,CASKYGDYGYTF
17,TRBJ2-1,once,TRBV24-1,CATSDLPTSGGGDKQFF
13,TRBJ1-1,few,TRBV6-6,CASSYPTGTEAFF
15,TRBJ2-1,few,TRBV24-1,CATSRAGEYGNEQFF
12,TRBJ1-2,many,TRBV29-1,CSVQGQGNGYTF
13,TRBJ1-2,few,TRBV29-1,CSVEDRGNNGYTF
16,TRBJ2-2,-,TRBV7-3,CASSGSGSGGTGELFF
12,TRBJ1-1,medium-sized,TRBV6-5,CASSGQGAKAFF
12,TRBJ1-2,-,TRBV7-9,CASRKDRYGYTF
16,TRBJ2-1,few,TRBV9,CASSVWDARGVNEQFF
16,TRBJ2-3,few,TRBV7-9,CASSSVGTRFTDTQYF
13,TRBJ2-7,-,TRBV24-1,CATSDQGMDEQYF
11,TRBJ1-1,-,TRBV3-1,CASTLAGEALF
15,TRBJ1-1,many,TRBV5-1,CASSLDGRSNTEAFF
14,TRBJ1-1,-,TRBV11-2,CASSFQGQRAEAFF
13,TRBJ2-5,many,TRBV29-1,CSVHQGATQTQYF
15,TRBJ2-2,many,TRBV5-1,CASSSGQRNTGELFF
16,TRBJ2-2,-,TRBV10-2,CASSRRGGGAAGELFF
15,TRBJ2-7,few,TRBV7-2,CASSLAGGPLYEQYF
19,TRBJ2-1,few,TRBV7-9,CASSWGLAGRLGHDNEQFF
14,TRBJ2-5,-,TRBV7-2,CASSPDRAQETQYF
16,TRBJ2-3,few,TRBV4-3,CASSQDPTLRTDTQYF
14,TRBJ2-7,-,TRBV5-1,CASSLTPSSYEQYF
13,TRBJ2-4,few,TRBV20-1,CSGFEGTKNIQYF
13,TRBJ1-1,few,TRBV7-2,CASKNSLNTEAFF